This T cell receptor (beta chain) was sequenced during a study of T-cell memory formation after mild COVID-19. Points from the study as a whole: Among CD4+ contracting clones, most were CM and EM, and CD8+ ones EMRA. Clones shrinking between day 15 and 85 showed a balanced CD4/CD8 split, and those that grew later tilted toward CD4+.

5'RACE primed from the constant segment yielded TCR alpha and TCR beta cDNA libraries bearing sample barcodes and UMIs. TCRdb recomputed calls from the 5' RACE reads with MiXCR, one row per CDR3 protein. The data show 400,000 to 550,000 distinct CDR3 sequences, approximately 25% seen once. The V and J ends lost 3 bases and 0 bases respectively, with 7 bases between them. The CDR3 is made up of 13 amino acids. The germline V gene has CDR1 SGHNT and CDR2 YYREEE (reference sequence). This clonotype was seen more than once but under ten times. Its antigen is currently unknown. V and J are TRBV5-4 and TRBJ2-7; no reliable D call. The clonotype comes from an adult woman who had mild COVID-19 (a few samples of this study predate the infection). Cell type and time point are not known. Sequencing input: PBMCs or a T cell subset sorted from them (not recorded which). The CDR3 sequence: CASSSASSYEQYF. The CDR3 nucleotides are TGTGCCAGCAGCTCGGCGAGCTCCTACGAGCAGTACTTC.